The 22 T cell receptor beta chains given below trace back to one sample, sequenced in a study of OX40 agonist ivuxolimab in advanced cancers. Assay: immunoSEQ multiplex PCR; the TCRdb copy retains only in-frame clones and omits some. The sample consists of fewer than 85,000 clones, 80% of them appearing once. Material: CD4+ or CD8+ T cells sorted from blood, obtained in a trial of the OX40 agonist ivuxolimab. Receptor source: an adult with an advanced solid tumor such as melanoma, head and neck, liver or kidney cancer.

The chain has TRBV11-2 and TRBJ2-3; D remains ambiguous. V lost 1 base to trimming and J lost 5 bases, with 4 bases between them. In germline, CDR1 is SGHAT, CDR2 FQNNGV. This CDR3 is 12 amino acids long. The chain's CDR3 is CASSLGGDTQYF. Written as DNA, the CDR3 is TGTGCCAGCAGCTTAGGAGGAGATACGCAGTATTTT. The whole variable domain, remainder taken from reference TRBV11-2 and TRBJ2-3, is EAGVAQSPRYKIIEKRQSVAFWCNPISGHATLYWYQQILGQGPKLLIQFQNNGVVDDSQLPKDRFSAERLKGVDSTLKIQPAKLEDSAVYLCASSLGGDTQYFGPGTRLTVL.

The CDR3 bases are TGTGCGGATGTCTGCCGATCGTTCTACTTTGGCTACACCTTC. Amino acid sequence: CADVCRSFYFGYTF. The rearrangement uses TRBV19 and TRBJ1-2; D remains unclear. The length of the CDR3 is 14 residues. CDR1 is LNHDA and CDR2 is SQIVND in the germline V gene (reference sequence).

In this sample, this clone turned up once. This chain joins TRBV5-8 and TRBJ2-1; 10 nucleotides agree with TRBD1. The length of the CDR3 is 15 residues. Trimming at V came to 0 bases and at J to 8 bases, leaving 5 bases not matched to a gene. Per germline, CDR1 SGHTS and CDR2 YDEGEE. DNA for the CDR3: TGTGCCAGCAGCTTGGGGGACAGGGGTTTCGATGAGCAGTTCTTC. This encodes CASSLGDRGFDEQFF. The complete variable domain, with remaining parts taken from reference TRBV5-8 and TRBJ2-1, reads EAGVTQSPTHLIKTRGQQATLRCSPISGHTSVYWYQQALGLGLQFLLWYDEGEERNRGNFPPRFSGRQFPNYSSELNVNALELEDSALYLCASSLGDRGFDEQFFGPGTRLTVL.

The chain carries TRBV5-6 and TRBJ1-5; 7 positions agree with TRBD1. This CDR3 spans 14 amino acids. Germline-derived CDR1 and CDR2 are SGHDT and YYEEEE. The junction had 5 bases not matched to a gene; V was cut back by 4 bases and J by 4 bases. The CDR3 DNA follows: TGTGCCAGCAGCCGACAGGGCACGAATCAGCCCCAGCATTTT. This encodes CASSRQGTNQPQHF.

The chain couples TRBV2 to TRBJ2-1; D call uncertain. Germline V gene data show CDR1 as SNHLY and CDR2 as FYNNEI. V was pared by 5 bases and J by 7 bases, with 9 bases between. The CDR3 is 12 residues long. DNA of the CDR3: TGTGCCAGCAGTCCACCCGGGAATGAGCAGTTCTTC. Its translation: CASSPPGNEQFF.

The chain recombines TRBV19 with TRBJ2-7; a weak D match, TRBD1 (5 bases). V gave up 5 bases and J gave up 3 bases, with 17 bases separating them. The CDR3 contains 15 residues. Germline V gene lookup returns CDR1 LNHDA and CDR2 SQIVND (reference sequence). The DNA of the CDR3 is TGTGCCAGTAGTGACTCTGCGACAGCGATCTACGAGCAGTACTTC. Protein sequence: CASSDSATAIYEQYF.

This rearrangement joins TRBV20-1 to TRBJ2-1; D call uncertain. Looked up from germline, CDR1 is DFQATT and CDR2 is SNEGSKA (reference sequence). This CDR3 is 11 amino acids long. The V end lost 7 bases, the J end lost 5 bases, and 9 bases lay between the germline ends. The CDR3 DNA sequence: TGCAGTGGTGCAGGACACAATGAGCAGTTCTTC. It encodes CSGAGHNEQFF.

This sequence joins TRBV13 and TRBJ1-2; no clear D. The CDR3 spans 13 residues. Trimming stripped 0 bases from V and 4 bases from J, with 6 bases between. The V gene's germline CDR1 is PRHDT and CDR2 FYEKMQ (reference sequence). The DNA for the CDR3 is TGTGCCAGCAGCTTAGGAGTGGGCTATGGCTACACCTTC. Protein: CASSLGVGYGYTF. Looking up the rest from reference TRBV13 and TRBJ1-2 gives the full variable domain: AAGVIQSPRHLIKEKRETATLKCYPIPRHDTVYWYQQGPGQDPQFLISFYEKMQSDKGSIPDRFSAQQFSDYHSELNMSSLELGDSALYFCASSLGVGYGYTFGSGTRLTVV.

The chain links TRBV14 to TRBJ2-2, with a possible D match to TRBD2 (5 bases). The germline CDR1 and CDR2 sequences are SGHDN and FVKESK. The CDR3 has 14 residues. The germline V and J ends were trimmed by 0 bases and 5 bases, with 7 bases remaining between them. CDR3 nucleotide sequence: TGTGCCAGCAGCCAAGATTGGAGGACCGGGGAGCTGTTTTTT. Protein product: CASSQDWRTGELFF.

The chain joins TRBV6-4 to TRBJ1-4; no reliable D call. The CDR3 has 16 amino acids. Looked up from germline, CDR1 is MRHNA and CDR2 is SNTAGT. V lost 0 bases to trimming and J lost 4 bases, with 12 bases between them. The CDR3 nucleotides are TGTGCCAGCAGTGACTCGCGGACCCTAAGTAATGAAAAACTGTTTTTT. Protein product: CASSDSRTLSNEKLFF.

As for this clone: Its ends do not fully match the called genes, so a read error is possible. The rearrangement joins TRBV7-3 to TRBJ2-3; no clear D. The germline gives CDR1 SGHTA, CDR2 FQGTGA. The CDR3 extends over 13 amino acids. The CDR3 loop is CASSLTHGDTQYF. As DNA, the CDR3 is TGTGCCAGCAGTTTAACACACGGTGATACGCAGTATTTT.

This clone was found a few times. This chain joins TRBV6-6 and TRBJ1-2, with D tentatively TRBD1 (5 bases). The CDR3 contains 15 residues. Germline V gene sequence: CDR1 MNHNY, CDR2 SVGAGI (reference sequence). The V and J ends lost 6 bases and 1 base respectively, with 15 bases between them. Here the CDR3 DNA reads TGTGCCAGCAGGGATGGGGGTCTTTTTAACTATGGCTACACCTTC. Residues: CASRDGGLFNYGYTF.

The rearrangement uses TRBV7-9 and TRBJ2-7, with D perhaps TRBD1 (6 bases). Germline values: CDR1 SEHNR, CDR2 FQNEAQ (reference sequence). This CDR3 is 12 amino acids long. Trimming removed 5 bases from V and 6 bases from J, with 11 bases in between. The CDR3 coding sequence is TGTGCCAGCAGCGGCAGGGGCGGCGAGCAGTACTTC. It is translated as CASSGRGGEQYF. The full variable domain, with the rest looked up from reference TRBV7-9 and TRBJ2-7, is DTGVSQNPRHKITKRGQNVTFRCDPISEHNRLYWYRQTLGQGPEFLTYFQNEAQLEKSRLLSDRFSAERPKGSFSTLEIQRTEQGDSAMYLCASSGRGGEQYFGPGTRLTVT.

The rearrangement joins TRBV5-1 to TRBJ1-1; D unclear. CDR1 SGHRS and CDR2 YFSETQ come from the germline V gene. The CDR3 has 14 residues. With 0 bases removed from V and 5 bases from J, the gap between germline ends came to 11 bases. CDR3 loop: CASSLDEWSTEAFF. In nucleotides, the CDR3 is TGCGCCAGCAGCTTGGACGAGTGGTCGACTGAAGCTTTCTTT.

The rearrangement uses TRBV5-1 and TRBJ2-3; TRBD2 agrees at 8 bases. This CDR3 is 16 amino acids long. CDR1 is SGHRS and CDR2 is YFSETQ in the germline V gene. Unmatched junction bases numbered 15, after V lost 6 bases and J lost 6 bases. This CDR3 reads CASTPRGGGSSDTQYF. The CDR3 DNA is TGCGCCAGCACGCCGCGGGGCGGGGGGAGCTCGGATACGCAGTATTTT. The complete variable domain, with remaining parts taken from reference TRBV5-1 and TRBJ2-3, reads KAGVTQTPRYLIKTRGQQVTLSCSPISGHRSVSWYQQTPGQGLQFLFEYFSETQRNKGNFPGRFSGRQFSNSRSEMNVSTLELGDSALYLCASTPRGGGSSDTQYFGPGTRLTVL.

The rearrangement uses TRBV6-1 and TRBJ1-4, with a tentative D call TRBD1 (6 bases). The CDR3 sequence is 14 residues long. Germline CDR1 reads MNHNS; CDR2 reads SASEGT. Trimming stripped 8 bases from V and 8 bases from J, with 18 bases between. The CDR3 loop reads CASGLGGRVEKLFF. CDR3 DNA: TGTGCCAGCGGCCTCGGGGGGCGGGTAGAAAAACTGTTTTTT.

This clone has more than one count but fewer than ten. The J gene is TRBJ1-3, the V gene TRBV10-3; D is possibly TRBD1 (5 bases). CDR3 length: 15 amino acids. Trimming removed 2 bases from V and 5 bases from J, with 13 bases in between. Looked up from germline, CDR1 is ENHRY and CDR2 is SYGVKD. The CDR3 is CAISEGGSRRNTIYF. As DNA, the CDR3 is TGTGCCATCAGTGAGGGGGGGAGCAGGCGAAACACCATATATTTT.

The V and J genes are TRBV7-2 and TRBJ1-5, with 8 bases that match TRBD1. After removal of 5 bases from V and 6 bases from J, the junction contained 3 bases not matched to a gene. Germline V gene lookup returns CDR1 SGHTA and CDR2 FQGNSA. The CDR3 spans 13 residues. As DNA, the CDR3 is TGTGCCAGCAGCCAGGGGGCGCGTCAGCCCCAGCATTTT. It encodes CASSQGARQPQHF.

CDR3: CASSFLTIDSNTEAFF. CDR3 sequence (DNA): TGCGCCAGCAGCTTTCTAACTATCGACAGTAACACTGAAGCTTTCTTT. This chain joins TRBV5-1 and TRBJ1-1; possibly TRBD1 for D (5 bases). Germline V gene lookup returns CDR1 SGHRS and CDR2 YFSETQ. CDR3 length equals 16 residues. The V end lost 2 bases, the J end lost 2 bases, and 16 bases lay between the germline ends.

The sample holds a few counts of this clone. This chain joins TRBV19 and TRBJ1-2; 8 positions agree with TRBD1. Germline values: CDR1 LNHDA, CDR2 SQIVND (reference sequence). After removal of 3 bases from V and 4 bases from J, the junction contained 4 bases not matched to a gene. The CDR3 has 14 amino acids. The CDR3 DNA reads TGTGCCAGTAGTATCGGTACAGGGGGCTATGGCTACACCTTC. It encodes CASSIGTGGYGYTF.

The J gene is TRBJ2-6, the V gene TRBV28; unclear D gene. The CDR3 has 14 residues. Germline CDR1 and CDR2: MDHEN and SYDVKM. Trimming pared 9 bases from V and 0 bases from J, leaving 9 bases between. The CDR3 DNA follows: TGTGCCAGAGGACGGAACTCTGGGGCCAACGTCCTGACTTTC. Protein product: CARGRNSGANVLTF.

This clone appeared a single time. DNA for the CDR3: TGTGCCAGCAGCGATCGACAGGGGGGATCACCCCTCCACTTT. It codes for CASSDRQGGSPLHF. This sequence joins TRBV9 and TRBJ1-6; 9 bases are a match to TRBD1. The V segment lost 3 bases and the J segment 10 bases; nucleotides outside the gene matches: 5. CDR1 and CDR2 (germline): SGDLS, YYNGEE. This CDR3 has 14 amino acids.